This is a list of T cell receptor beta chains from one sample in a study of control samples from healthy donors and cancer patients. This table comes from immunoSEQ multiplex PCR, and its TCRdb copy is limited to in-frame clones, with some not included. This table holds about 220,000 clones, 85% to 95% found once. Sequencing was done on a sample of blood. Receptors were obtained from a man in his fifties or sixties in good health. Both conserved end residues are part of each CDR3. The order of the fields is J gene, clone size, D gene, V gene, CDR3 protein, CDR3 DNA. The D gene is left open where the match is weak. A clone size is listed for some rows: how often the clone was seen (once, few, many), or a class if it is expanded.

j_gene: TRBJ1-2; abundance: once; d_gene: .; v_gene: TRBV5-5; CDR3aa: CASSLDSTDYGYTF; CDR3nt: TGTGCCAGCAGCTTGGACAGCACCGACTATGGCTACACCTTC
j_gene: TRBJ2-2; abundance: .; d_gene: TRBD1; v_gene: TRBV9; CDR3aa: CASSVRDRGGTGELFF; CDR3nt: TGTGCCAGCAGCGTCCGGGACAGGGGAGGGACCGGGGAGCTGTTTTTT
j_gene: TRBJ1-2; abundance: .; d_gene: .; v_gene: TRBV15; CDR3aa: CATSGDGRTFDGYTF; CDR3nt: TGTGCCACCAGCGGGGACGGTCGGACTTTTGATGGCTACACCTTC
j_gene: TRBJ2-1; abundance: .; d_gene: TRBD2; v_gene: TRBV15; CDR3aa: CATSRDLQAGGRNEQFF; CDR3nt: TGTGCCACCAGCAGAGATCTACAAGCGGGGGGGCGAAATGAGCAGTTCTTC
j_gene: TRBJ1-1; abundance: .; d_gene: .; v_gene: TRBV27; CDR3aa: CASSLRGQMNTEAFF; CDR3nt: TGTGCCAGCAGTTTACGGGGTCAGATGAACACTGAAGCTTTCTTT
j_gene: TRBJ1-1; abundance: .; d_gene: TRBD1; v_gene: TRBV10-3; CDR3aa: CAISPPPGTVNTEAFF; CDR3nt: TGTGCCATCAGTCCTCCCCCCGGGACAGTAAACACTGAAGCTTTCTTT
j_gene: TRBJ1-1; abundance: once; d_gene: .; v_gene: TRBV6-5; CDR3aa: CASRRQENTEAFF; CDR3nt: TGTGCCAGCAGGCGACAGGAGAACACTGAAGCTTTCTTT
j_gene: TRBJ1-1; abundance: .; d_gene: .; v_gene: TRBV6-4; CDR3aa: CASSDSSLTSEAFF; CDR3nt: TGTGCCAGCAGTGACTCGAGCCTTACCTCTGAAGCTTTCTTT
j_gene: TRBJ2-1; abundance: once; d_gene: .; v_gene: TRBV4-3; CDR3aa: CASSQDSKGPYNEQFF; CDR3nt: TGCGCCAGCAGCCAAGATTCTAAGGGGCCCTACAATGAGCAGTTCTTC
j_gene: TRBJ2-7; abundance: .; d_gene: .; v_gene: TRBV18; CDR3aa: CASSPGQGGYYEQYF; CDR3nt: TGTGCCAGCTCACCAGGGCAGGGAGGTTACTACGAGCAGTACTTC
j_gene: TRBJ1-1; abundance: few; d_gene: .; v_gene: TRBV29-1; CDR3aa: CSVEKKGTGNTEAFF; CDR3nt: TGCAGCGTTGAAAAAAAGGGGACGGGGAACACTGAAGCTTTCTTT
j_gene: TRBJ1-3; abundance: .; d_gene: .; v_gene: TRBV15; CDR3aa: CATSREYPSTGNTIYF; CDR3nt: TGTGCCACCAGCAGAGAGTACCCGAGCACTGGAAACACCATATATTTT
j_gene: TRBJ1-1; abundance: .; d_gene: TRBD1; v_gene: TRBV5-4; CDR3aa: CASSWGPGQGSTEAFF; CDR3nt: TGTGCCAGCAGCTGGGGGCCGGGACAGGGGAGCACTGAAGCTTTCTTT
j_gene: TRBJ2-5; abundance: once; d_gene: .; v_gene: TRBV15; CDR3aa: CATSGLGAAQETQYF; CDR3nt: TGTGCCACCAGCGGTCTTGGGGCCGCACAAGAGACCCAGTACTTC
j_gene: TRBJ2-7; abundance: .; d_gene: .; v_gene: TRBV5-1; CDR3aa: CASSLGPTILAYEQYF; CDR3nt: TGCGCCAGCAGCTTGGGGCCCACGATATTAGCCTACGAGCAGTACTTC
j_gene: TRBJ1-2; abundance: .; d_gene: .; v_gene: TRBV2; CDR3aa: CASSEALGVGYTF; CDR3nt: TGTGCCAGCAGCGAAGCGCTTGGGGTTGGCTACACCTTC
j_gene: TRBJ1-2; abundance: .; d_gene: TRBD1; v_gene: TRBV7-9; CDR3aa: CASSFAQGDLFFYGYTF; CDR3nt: TGTGCCAGCAGCTTCGCACAGGGGGATCTATTCTTCTATGGCTACACCTTC
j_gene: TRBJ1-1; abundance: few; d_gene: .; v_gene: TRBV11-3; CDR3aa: CASSRTENTEAFF; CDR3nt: TGTGCCAGCAGCCGAACAGAGAACACTGAAGCTTTCTTT
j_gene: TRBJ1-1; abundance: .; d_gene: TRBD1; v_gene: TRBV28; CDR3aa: CASNRPGTGLMNTEAFF; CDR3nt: TGTGCCAGCAACCGCCCGGGGACAGGACTTATGAACACTGAAGCTTTCTTT
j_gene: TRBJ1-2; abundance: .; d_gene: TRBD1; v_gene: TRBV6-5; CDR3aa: CASSRTGTGVGYTF; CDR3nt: TGTGCCAGCAGCCGAACCGGGACAGGGGTTGGCTACACCTTC
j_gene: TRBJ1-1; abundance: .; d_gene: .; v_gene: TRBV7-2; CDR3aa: CASSSRGTGLEAFF; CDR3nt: TGTGCCAGCAGCTCCCGGGGGACCGGCCTGGAAGCTTTCTTT
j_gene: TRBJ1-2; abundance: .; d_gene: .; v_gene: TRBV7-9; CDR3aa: CASSLGLDISNYGYTF; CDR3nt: TGTGCCAGCAGCTTAGGATTGGACATATCTAACTATGGCTACACCTTC